Listed below are T cell receptor beta chains from one sample, sequenced in a study of blood T cell repertoires in COVID-19. This table comes from immunoSEQ multiplex PCR, and its TCRdb copy is limited to in-frame clones, with some not included. The sample includes some 87,000 clones, about 81% seen only once; the top ten take about 13%. Specimen: peripheral blood. These receptors were obtained from a human donor in a cohort sampled during active COVID-19. CDR3s include the opening cysteine and the closing phenylalanine or tryptophan. Each record gives: J gene, D gene, clone size, V gene, CDR3 protein, CDR3 DNA. The D gene is left open where the match is weak. The size field is filled for only some rows; it gives once, few, many or a size class.

J: TRBJ2-3
D: TRBD2
size: NA
V: TRBV7-2
CDR3: CASSFGGGADTQYF
DNA: TGTGCCAGCAGCTTTGGCGGGGGAGCAGATACGCAGTATTTT

J: TRBJ2-2
D: NA
size: NA
V: TRBV18
CDR3: CASSPTLRGELFF
DNA: TGTGCCAGCTCACCCACTTTGAGAGGGGAGCTGTTTTTT

J: TRBJ2-1
D: TRBD1
size: NA
V: TRBV7-8
CDR3: CASSYYRGPGEYEQFF
DNA: TGTGCCAGCAGCTATTACAGGGGGCCTGGGGAATATGAGCAGTTCTTC

J: TRBJ1-6
D: NA
size: NA
V: TRBV10-3
CDR3: CAISEQVNNSPLHF
DNA: TGTGCCATCAGCGAACAGGTTAACAATTCACCCCTCCACTTT

J: TRBJ1-5
D: TRBD1
size: NA
V: TRBV18
CDR3: CASSTGQGASNQPQHF
DNA: TGTGCCAGCTCTACGGGTCAGGGGGCGAGCAATCAGCCCCAGCATTTT

J: TRBJ1-1
D: NA
size: NA
V: TRBV6-2/TRBV6-3
CDR3: CASSYPHGGMRGEAFF
DNA: TGTGCCAGCAGTTACCCACACGGGGGGATGCGGGGGGAAGCTTTCTTT

J: TRBJ2-1
D: NA
size: NA
V: TRBV9
CDR3: CASSSGPPGAWNEQFF
DNA: TGTGCCAGCTCTAGCGGTCCTCCGGGGGCGTGGAATGAGCAGTTCTTC

J: TRBJ2-3
D: NA
size: NA
V: TRBV9
CDR3: CASSTEGDTSTDTQYF
DNA: TGTGCCAGCAGCACCGAGGGAGACACCTCCACAGATACGCAGTATTTT

J: TRBJ2-1
D: TRBD1
size: NA
V: TRBV3-1/TRBV3-2
CDR3: CASSQGVRGRGFNEQFF
DNA: TGTGCCAGCAGCCAAGGCGTCAGGGGGCGTGGGTTCAATGAGCAGTTCTTC

J: TRBJ2-3
D: NA
size: NA
V: TRBV19
CDR3: CASKMAQALADTQYF
DNA: TGTGCCAGTAAAATGGCTCAGGCTCTGGCAGATACGCAGTATTTT

J: TRBJ2-7
D: TRBD1
size: NA
V: TRBV7-8
CDR3: CASSLQTGEAEQYF
DNA: TGTGCCAGCAGCTTACAAACAGGGGAAGCCGAGCAGTACTTC

J: TRBJ2-3
D: TRBD2
size: NA
V: TRBV30
CDR3: CAWSGGVSTDTQYF
DNA: TGTGCCTGGAGCGGGGGGGTCAGCACAGATACGCAGTATTTT

J: TRBJ2-3
D: NA
size: NA
V: TRBV24-1
CDR3: CATSDTSGAPDTQYF
DNA: TGTGCCACCAGTGATACGAGCGGAGCACCAGATACGCAGTATTTT

J: TRBJ2-7
D: TRBD1
size: NA
V: TRBV2
CDR3: CASDADRGQSYEQYF
DNA: TGTGCCAGCGATGCGGACAGGGGCCAATCCTACGAGCAGTACTTC

J: TRBJ1-1
D: NA
size: few
V: TRBV18
CDR3: CASSRRVWDTEAFF
DNA: TGTGCCAGCTCACGGAGGGTCTGGGACACTGAAGCTTTCTTT

J: TRBJ2-3
D: TRBD2
size: few
V: TRBV5-4
CDR3: CASSFWRGDYTDTQYF
DNA: TGTGCCAGCAGCTTTTGGCGGGGGGATTACACAGATACGCAGTATTTT

J: TRBJ1-4
D: NA
size: NA
V: TRBV11-2
CDR3: CASSLRFRATNEKLFF
DNA: TGTGCCAGCAGCTTAAGATTCCGGGCAACTAATGAAAAACTGTTTTTT

J: TRBJ1-1
D: TRBD1
size: NA
V: TRBV10-3
CDR3: CATTDRRESEAFF
DNA: TGTGCCACCACGGACAGGAGGGAATCTGAAGCTTTCTTT

J: TRBJ1-2
D: TRBD1
size: NA
V: TRBV9
CDR3: CASSNRQGHGYTF
DNA: TGTGCCAGCAGCAACCGACAGGGTCATGGCTACACCTTC

J: TRBJ1-1
D: NA
size: NA
V: TRBV2
CDR3: CATQNRVNTEAFF
DNA: TGTGCCACCCAGAACAGGGTTAACACTGAAGCTTTCTTT

J: TRBJ1-6
D: NA
size: NA
V: TRBV27
CDR3: CASKRTENSPLHF
DNA: TGTGCCAGCAAAAGGACAGAGAATTCACCCCTCCACTTT

J: TRBJ2-7
D: NA
size: NA
V: TRBV18
CDR3: CASSPQAGFYEQYF
DNA: TGTGCCAGCTCACCCCAGGCAGGGTTCTACGAGCAGTACTTC

J: TRBJ2-5
D: NA
size: NA
V: TRBV9
CDR3: CASSVDRGGETQYF
DNA: TGTGCCAGCAGCGTAGATAGGGGAGGAGAGACCCAGTACTTC

J: TRBJ1-1
D: NA
size: NA
V: TRBV11-2
CDR3: CASSPRSRSNTEAFF
DNA: TGTGCCAGCAGCCCCCGGTCTCGAAGTAACACTGAAGCTTTCTTT

J: TRBJ1-3
D: TRBD1
size: NA
V: TRBV7-6
CDR3: CASSQHRGQGKNTIYF
DNA: TGTGCCAGCAGTCAACATAGGGGACAGGGGAAGAACACCATATATTTT

J: TRBJ2-1
D: NA
size: NA
V: TRBV11-2
CDR3: CASSYYNEQFF
DNA: TGTGCCAGCAGTTATTACAATGAGCAGTTCTTC

J: TRBJ1-5
D: TRBD1
size: NA
V: TRBV15
CDR3: CATSPYGDRDGQPQHF
DNA: TGTGCCACCAGCCCCTATGGAGACAGGGATGGCCAGCCCCAGCATTTT

J: TRBJ1-1
D: NA
size: once
V: TRBV5-1
CDR3: CASSLDREGTEAFF
DNA: TGCGCCAGCAGCTTGGACAGGGAGGGCACTGAAGCTTTCTTT

J: TRBJ1-1
D: NA
size: NA
V: TRBV14
CDR3: CASSPSGGNQYTEAFF
DNA: TGTGCCAGCAGCCCCTCTGGAGGGAATCAGTACACTGAAGCTTTCTTT

J: TRBJ1-1
D: NA
size: NA
V: TRBV5-1
CDR3: CASSLRLSYTEAFF
DNA: TGCGCCAGCAGCCTGCGGTTGAGTTACACTGAAGCTTTCTTT

J: TRBJ1-5
D: TRBD1
size: few
V: TRBV2
CDR3: CASSGRAGGSQPQHF
DNA: TGTGCCAGCAGCGGGAGAGCAGGGGGCTCTCAGCCCCAGCATTTT

J: TRBJ2-1
D: TRBD2
size: NA
V: TRBV5-1
CDR3: CASSFFGGDNEQFF
DNA: TGCGCCAGCAGCTTTTTCGGGGGGGACAATGAGCAGTTCTTC

J: TRBJ2-1
D: TRBD1
size: NA
V: TRBV10-1
CDR3: CASSLYRGDEQFF
DNA: TGCGCCAGCTCTCTATACAGGGGCGATGAGCAGTTCTTC

J: TRBJ1-1
D: NA
size: NA
V: TRBV5-5
CDR3: CASSLRQGNMNTEAFF
DNA: TGTGCCAGCAGCTTACGGCAGGGAAACATGAACACTGAAGCTTTCTTT

J: TRBJ1-3
D: NA
size: NA
V: TRBV3-1/TRBV3-2
CDR3: CASSHSQGTGNTIYF
DNA: TGTGCCAGCAGCCATTCACAGGGTACTGGAAACACCATATATTTT

J: TRBJ1-6
D: NA
size: NA
V: TRBV18
CDR3: CASSLDTSNSPLHF
DNA: TGTGCCAGCTCACTGGACACGAGTAATTCACCCCTCCACTTT

J: TRBJ2-7
D: NA
size: NA
V: TRBV6-5
CDR3: CASSYTGQGEQYF
DNA: TGTGCCAGCAGTTACACAGGGCAGGGAGAGCAGTACTTC

J: TRBJ1-1
D: TRBD1
size: NA
V: TRBV5-1
CDR3: CASSFDRVGNTEAFF
DNA: TGCGCCAGCAGCTTCGACAGGGTCGGGAACACTGAAGCTTTCTTT

J: TRBJ2-5
D: TRBD2
size: NA
V: TRBV18
CDR3: CASSPPRGASQETQYF
DNA: TGTGCCAGCTCACCACCGCGGGGGGCATCCCAAGAGACCCAGTACTTC

J: TRBJ2-7
D: TRBD1
size: NA
V: TRBV11-1
CDR3: CASSRAQGPSYEQYF
DNA: TGTGCCAGCAGCCGAGCACAGGGGCCCTCCTACGAGCAGTACTTC

J: TRBJ2-7
D: TRBD2
size: NA
V: TRBV5-8
CDR3: CASSRTSGGPGYEQYF
DNA: TGTGCCAGCAGCCGGACTAGCGGGGGGCCTGGCTACGAGCAGTACTTC

J: TRBJ1-2
D: NA
size: few
V: TRBV27
CDR3: CASRITGLANYGYTF
DNA: TGTGCCAGCAGGATCACAGGGTTAGCTAACTATGGCTACACCTTC

J: TRBJ2-7
D: NA
size: NA
V: TRBV5-1
CDR3: CASSPGTGSYEQYF
DNA: TGCGCCAGCAGCCCCGGGACTGGCTCCTACGAGCAGTACTTC

J: TRBJ2-7
D: TRBD2
size: NA
V: TRBV30
CDR3: CASRLAGRYEQYF
DNA: TGTGCCTCCCGACTAGCGGGGAGGTACGAGCAGTACTTC

J: TRBJ1-1
D: TRBD1
size: NA
V: TRBV5-1
CDR3: CASSLVPGGANNEAFF
DNA: TGCGCCAGCAGCTTGGTGCCAGGGGGCGCGAATAATGAAGCTTTCTTT

J: TRBJ1-6
D: NA
size: NA
V: TRBV5-1
CDR3: CASSLSTVENSPLHF
DNA: TGCGCCAGCAGCCTTAGCACGGTGGAGAATTCACCCCTCCACTTT

J: TRBJ1-5
D: NA
size: NA
V: TRBV19
CDR3: CASSITGRDHQPQHF
DNA: TGTGCCAGTAGTATCACAGGGAGGGATCATCAGCCCCAGCATTTT

J: TRBJ1-1
D: NA
size: NA
V: TRBV11-2
CDR3: CASSLDVAGYTEAFF
DNA: TGTGCCAGCAGCTTAGATGTAGCAGGGTATACTGAAGCTTTCTTT

J: TRBJ1-2
D: NA
size: NA
V: TRBV4-1
CDR3: CASSQEYDGYTF
DNA: TGCGCCAGCAGCCAAGAATATGATGGCTACACCTTC

J: TRBJ1-4
D: TRBD1
size: NA
V: TRBV5-4
CDR3: CASSLQGASEKLFF
DNA: TGTGCCAGCAGCTTACAGGGGGCTTCTGAAAAACTGTTTTTT

J: TRBJ2-2
D: TRBD1
size: NA
V: TRBV5-1
CDR3: CASSITGTENTGELFF
DNA: TGCGCCAGCAGCATAACCGGGACAGAGAACACCGGGGAGCTGTTTTTT

J: TRBJ1-4
D: NA
size: NA
V: TRBV2
CDR3: CASIYSTNEKLFF
DNA: TGTGCCAGCATATACAGCACTAATGAAAAACTGTTTTTT